The clone carrying this T cell receptor (beta chain) was detected a few times. Its antigen is as yet unknown. The sample belongs to a study of T cells in Graves' hyperthyroidism and ophthalmopathy. Study-level points and caveats: Through a model of 13 V-J features, ophthalmopathy was separated from stable hyperthyroidism.

CDR3 length: 16 amino acids. V lost 2 bases to trimming and J lost 5 bases; unmatched junction nucleotides: 5. Per germline, CDR1 LGHNA and CDR2 YNFKEQ. Amplification of TCR beta CDR3 regions was performed using RNA transcripts as template. HTBI primers drove first-round RT-PCR of the TCR CDR3. A single record per CDR3 protein comes from TCRdb applying MiXCR to the multiplex PCR reads. This sample has 490,000 or so distinct CDR3 sequences; roughly 21% occur once, and the top ten carry about half. The sequencing sample was made of blood. This sequence originates from a man aged 40-49 years with Graves' ophthalmopathy. The chain links TRBV4-2 to TRBJ2-1; 11 bases match TRBD2. The CDR3 reads CASSQLAGGRHNEQFF. The CDR3 nucleotides read TGTGCCAGCAGCCAATTAGCGGGAGGGCGACACAATGAGCAGTTCTTC.